The present T cell receptor (beta chain) was sequenced within a study of control samples from healthy donors and cancer patients. The CDR3 sequence is 12 residues long. V was cut by 1 base and J by 4 bases, with 4 bases left in between. Sequencing used immunoSEQ multiplex PCR; TCRdb keeps in-frame clones, though not all of them. The sample includes about 130,000 clones, roughly 94% of them seen just once. This sequence was found in a man aged 55 to 70 with colorectal cancer. The V call is TRBV12-3 or TRBV12-4, the J call TRBJ1-1; D uncertain. The sequenced sample was PBMCs. CDR3 DNA sequence: TGTGCCAGCAGTTTAGGGTTCACTGAAGCTTTCTTT. This translates into CASSLGFTEAFF.